This section outlines one TCR beta chain sequence together with its context. The entry originates in a study of response to subunit inactivated influenza vaccine. TCRdb itself ran the RT-PCR reads through MiXCR, one entry per CDR3 protein. The table shows hundreds of thousands of distinct CDR3 sequences, with approximately 11% occurring only once. These data were also reused for a study on T cells expressing NK-cell markers. That source reports: Scientists made TCR beta cDNA using 5'RACE template switching with UMIs. It was sorted CD3+CD56-NKG2C+, CD3+CD56+NKG2C- and CD3+CD56+NKG2C+ T cells that provided the TCR beta repertoires.

The clonotype was recovered from a man aged 50 to 59 who received an inactivated influenza vaccine. This material consisted of PBMCs from blood, taken on the day of vaccination.

CDR3 amino acids: CASSPWTGVGETQYF. For the CDR3, the DNA is TGTGCCAGCAGCCCTTGGACAGGGGTAGGGGAGACCCAGTACTTC. The chain is built from TRBV7-2 and TRBJ2-5; TRBD1 aligns across 9 bases. CDR1 is SGHTA, CDR2 FQGNSA, per germline. J gave up 5 bases and V 5 bases, and 9 bases lay outside the gene matches. The length of the CDR3 is 15 residues.